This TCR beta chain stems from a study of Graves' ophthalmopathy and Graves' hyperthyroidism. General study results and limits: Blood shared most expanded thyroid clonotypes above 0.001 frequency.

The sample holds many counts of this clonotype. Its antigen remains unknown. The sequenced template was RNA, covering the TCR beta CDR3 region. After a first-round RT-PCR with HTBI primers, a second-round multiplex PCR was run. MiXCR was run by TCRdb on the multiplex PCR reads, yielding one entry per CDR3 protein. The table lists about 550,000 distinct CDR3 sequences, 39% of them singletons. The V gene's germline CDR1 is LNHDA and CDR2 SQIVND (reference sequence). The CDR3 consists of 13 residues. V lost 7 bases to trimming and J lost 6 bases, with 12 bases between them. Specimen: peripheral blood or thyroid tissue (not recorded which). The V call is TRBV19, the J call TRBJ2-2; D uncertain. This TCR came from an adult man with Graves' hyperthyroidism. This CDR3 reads CASKRVGAGELFF. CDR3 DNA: TGTGCCAGTAAAAGGGTAGGAGCCGGGGAGCTGTTTTTT.